This TCR beta chain was sequenced in a study of vaccination and CD4 T cells after COVID-19. This CDR3 region has 15 residues. V gave up 3 bases and J gave up 6 bases; unmatched junction bases: 7. Cultured CD4+ T-cell DNA underwent Oncomine TCR Beta short-read sequencing. TCRdb processed the PCR reads anew with MiXCR; each CDR3 protein has one entry. The table has about 13,000 distinct CDR3 sequences, more than 45% seen once; the top ten hold approximately 25%. Treatment indicated: roughly 11-day PBMC culture with coronavirus spike peptide pools or control peptides (ViraFEST assay). Remarks on this clonotype: Its antigen is not identified.

The sequencing sample was made of CD4+ T cells from blood, cultured in vitro. The gene calls are TRBV12-3 or TRBV12-4 and TRBJ2-1; 8 nucleotides line up with TRBD1. The sequence derives from a human donor who had recovered from COVID-19. DNA of the CDR3: TGTGCCAGCAGTTTGAGGGGACAGGAAGGCAATGAGCAGTTCTTC. It translates to CASSLRGQEGNEQFF.